This TCR beta chain derives from a study of monozygotic twins with inflammatory bowel disease. CDR3 length: 16 residues. Looked up from germline, CDR1 is SGHRS and CDR2 is YFSETQ. Study-wide points: No discrimination was achieved between different T cell subtypes. People with IBD had fewer clonotypes in common with others than healthy twins did, especially with disease activity. The study found lower TCRbeta diversity (inverse Simpson) in IBD patients than in healthy co-twins.

Details on this clonotype: Its antigen is unknown.

TCR libraries each used about 3,400 ng of total RNA. TCRdb re-called the 5' RACE reads; one entry per CDR3 protein, DNA not given. Reported are around 450,000 distinct CDR3 sequences; the ten largest clones contain 2% to 3%. Specimen: blood. V is TRBV5-1 and J is TRBJ2-1; TCRdb outputs TRBD2, but without DNA this stays unchecked. This receptor was obtained from a human donor with ulcerative colitis or Crohn's disease, or a healthy co-twin of an affected twin (not recorded which). CDR3 protein: CASSLVASGAYNEQFF.